This T cell receptor beta chain was obtained from a study of cytomegalovirus exposure and HLA in healthy donors. Study at large: The roughly 130 validation repertoires used the same platform as the roughly 670 first-cohort repertoires (as reported by a later analysis).

Points from the study as a whole: Researchers counted roughly 150 TCR beta chains as cytomegalovirus-associated. Confirmation in vitro established that a few CMV-associated chains were specific for CMV antigens.

The CDR3 is 16 amino acids. V dropped 2 bases and J dropped 0 bases, with 13 bases sitting between them. Germline lookup yields CDR1 MNHEY and CDR2 SVGAGI. Produced via immunoSEQ multiplex PCR; TCRdb's table is partial and in-frame only. The profile covers under 250,000 clones, with approximately 87% appearing a single time and 4.5% to 7% taken by the ten largest. Notes on this clone: The antigen remains unidentified.

Sequenced input: PBMCs. The receptor comes from a young woman in good health and CMV-seronegative. V gene TRBV6-5 combines with J gene TRBJ1-2; unclear D gene. Here the CDR3 reads CASSYARGSPNYGYTF. The CDR3 nucleotides are TGTGCCAGCAGTTACGCGCGAGGAAGTCCTAACTATGGCTACACCTTC.